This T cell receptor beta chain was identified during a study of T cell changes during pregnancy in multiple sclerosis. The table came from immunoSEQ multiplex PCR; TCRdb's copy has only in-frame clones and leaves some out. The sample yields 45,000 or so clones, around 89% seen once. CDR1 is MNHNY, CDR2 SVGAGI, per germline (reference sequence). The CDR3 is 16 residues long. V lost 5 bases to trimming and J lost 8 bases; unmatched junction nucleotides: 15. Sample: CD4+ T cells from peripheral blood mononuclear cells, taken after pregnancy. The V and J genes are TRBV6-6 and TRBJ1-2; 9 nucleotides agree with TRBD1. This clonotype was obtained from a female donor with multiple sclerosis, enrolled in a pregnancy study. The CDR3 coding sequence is TGTGCCAGCAGTCCCGAACCGGGACAGGGTGGGGTAGGCTACACCTTC. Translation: CASSPEPGQGGVGYTF.